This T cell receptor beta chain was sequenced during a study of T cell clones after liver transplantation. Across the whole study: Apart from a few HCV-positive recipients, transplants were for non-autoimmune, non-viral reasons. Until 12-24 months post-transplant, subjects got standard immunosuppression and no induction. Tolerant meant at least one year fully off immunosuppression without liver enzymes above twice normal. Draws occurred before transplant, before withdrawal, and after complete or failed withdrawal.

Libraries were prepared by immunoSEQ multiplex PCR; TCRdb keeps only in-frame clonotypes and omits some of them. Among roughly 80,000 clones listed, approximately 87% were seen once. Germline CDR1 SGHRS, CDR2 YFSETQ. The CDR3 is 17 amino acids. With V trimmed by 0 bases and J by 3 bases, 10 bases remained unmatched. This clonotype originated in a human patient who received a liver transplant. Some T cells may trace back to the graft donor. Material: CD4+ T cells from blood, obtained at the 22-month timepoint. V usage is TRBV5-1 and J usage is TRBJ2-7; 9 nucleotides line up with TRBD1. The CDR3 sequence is CASSLDLNRGQYYEQYF. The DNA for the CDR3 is TGCGCCAGCAGCTTGGACCTAAACAGGGGGCAATACTACGAGCAGTACTTC.